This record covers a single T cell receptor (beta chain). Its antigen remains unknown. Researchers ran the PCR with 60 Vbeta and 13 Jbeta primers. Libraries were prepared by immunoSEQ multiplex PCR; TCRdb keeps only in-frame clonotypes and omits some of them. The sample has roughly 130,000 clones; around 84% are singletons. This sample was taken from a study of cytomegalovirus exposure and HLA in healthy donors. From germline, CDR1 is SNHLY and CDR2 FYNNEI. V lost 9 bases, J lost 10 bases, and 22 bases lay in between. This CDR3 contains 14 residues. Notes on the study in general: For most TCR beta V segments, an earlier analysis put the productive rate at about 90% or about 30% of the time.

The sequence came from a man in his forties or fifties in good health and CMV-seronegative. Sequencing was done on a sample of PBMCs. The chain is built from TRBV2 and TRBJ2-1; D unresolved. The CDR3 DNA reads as TGTGCCAGTTCCCCCCCGGTGAGGCTTAGGGAGCAGTTCTTC. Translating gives CASSPPVRLREQFF.